Listed here are 16 T cell receptor beta chains from one sample, sequenced in a study of beta chain features in type 1 diabetes. Reverse transcription of all isolated RNA meant that expressed TCRB transcripts were sequenced. The data were produced by immunoSEQ multiplex PCR, yet TCRdb's version contains in-frame clones alone and is incomplete. The sample records roughly 330,000 clones, more than 9.5% being singletons. The sequenced sample consisted of naive CD4+ T cells from blood. The receptor set was obtained from a woman between 25 and 40 years old in good health.

The gene calls are TRBV7-2 and TRBJ2-2, with D tentatively TRBD1 (5 bases). Trimming pared 6 bases from V and 5 bases from J, leaving 7 bases between. The CDR3 extends over 12 amino acids. Germline V gives CDR1 SGHTA, CDR2 FQGNSA. CDR3 protein: CASRTGTGELFF. CDR3 sequence (DNA): TGTGCCAGCAGAACAGGAACCGGGGAGCTGTTTTTT.

In this sample, this clone turned up a few times. The chain links TRBV15 to TRBJ2-5, with 10 bases identical to TRBD2. Germline V lookup: CDR1 LNHNV, CDR2 YYDKDF (reference sequence). This CDR3 is built from 15 residues. J gave up 3 bases and V 8 bases, and 9 bases lay outside the gene matches. The CDR3 DNA follows: TGTGCCACCGGAGCGGGAGGGCCTTTTGAAGAGACCCAGTACTTC. This sequence encodes CATGAGGPFEETQYF.

V is TRBV7-2 and J is TRBJ2-5, with 8 bases matching TRBD1. CDR1 SGHTA and CDR2 FQGNSA come from the germline V gene. Germline trimming cut 5 bases from V and 4 bases from J; bases unmatched to any gene: 9. The CDR3 has 15 residues. The DNA for the CDR3 is TGTGCCAGCAGCCTCGGGACAGGCCGACGAGAGACCCAGTACTTC. It encodes CASSLGTGRRETQYF.

The J gene is TRBJ2-1, the V gene TRBV7-2; TRBD2 aligns across 10 bases. This CDR3 region has 15 residues. Per the germline V gene, CDR1 is SGHTA and CDR2 is FQGNSA. Unmatched junction bases numbered 13, after V lost 10 bases and J lost 7 bases. The CDR3 DNA reads TGTGCCAACCCACAGCCGGGACTAGCGCTTAATGAGCAGTTCTTC. This codes for CANPQPGLALNEQFF.

This clone was detected a few times. The chain joins TRBV15 to TRBJ2-7; possibly TRBD1 for D (5 bases). V was clipped by 4 bases and J by 4 bases, with 11 bases between them. Germline CDR1 reads LNHNV; CDR2 reads YYDKDF (reference sequence). The length of the CDR3 is 13 residues. DNA of the CDR3: TGTGCCACCAGCATGGGGCTAATTTACGAGCAGTACTTC. Translation gives CATSMGLIYEQYF.

This clone occurred a few times. The chain couples TRBV7-2 to TRBJ2-3; D not certain. V gave up 5 bases and J gave up 2 bases, with 14 bases separating them. CDR3 length: 15 amino acids. Germline loops: CDR1 SGHTA, CDR2 FQGNSA. CDR3 bases: TGTGCCAGCAGCCGATCCCTAAGTGACACAGATACGCAGTATTTT. Amino acid sequence: CASSRSLSDTDTQYF.

In its sample, this clone was seen a few times. The V call is TRBV5-6, the J call TRBJ1-1; the match to TRBD1 covers 7 bases. Germline V gene data show CDR1 as SGHDT and CDR2 as YYEEEE. The CDR3 runs to 14 residues. The trim removed 0 bases at V and 5 bases at J, leaving 4 bases unmatched. In DNA form, the CDR3 reads TGTGCCAGCAGCTTGGTACAGGGGAAGACTGAAGCTTTCTTT. As protein: CASSLVQGKTEAFF.

The CDR3 loop is CASNIKKSGDTGELFF. CDR3 DNA: TGTGCCAGCAACATCAAAAAATCAGGGGACACCGGGGAGCTGTTTTTT. The chain recombines TRBV19 with TRBJ2-2, with TRBD1 as a possible D gene (6 bases). The CDR3 runs 16 residues. The V end lost 9 bases, the J end lost 3 bases, and 20 bases lay between the germline ends. Germline lookup yields CDR1 LNHDA and CDR2 SQIVND (reference sequence).

This clone was detected only a few times. V usage is TRBV15 and J usage is TRBJ2-1; the match to TRBD2 covers 10 bases. Trimming removed 0 bases from V and 10 bases from J; junction bases left unmatched: 9. The CDR3 is 16 amino acids. Germline V gene sequence: CDR1 LNHNV, CDR2 YYDKDF (reference sequence). The CDR3 protein is CATSRDRLAGVREQFF. The CDR3 DNA is TGTGCCACCAGCAGAGATCGGCTAGCGGGAGTACGGGAGCAGTTCTTC.

This clone was seen a few times. The V call is TRBV5-1, the J call TRBJ2-5; D gene unclear. Trimming stripped 2 bases from V and 5 bases from J, with 7 bases between. The CDR3 runs to 12 residues. Germline V gene lookup returns CDR1 SGHRS and CDR2 YFSETQ. For the CDR3, the DNA is TGCGCCAGCAGCTTATCCCGGGAGACCCAGTACTTC. Its translation is CASSLSRETQYF.

This clone was picked up a small number of times. The V gene is TRBV29-1, the J gene TRBJ1-4, with D possibly TRBD1 on 5 matching bases. The CDR3 sequence is 13 residues long. V lost 5 bases to trimming and J lost 7 bases, with 14 bases between them. CDR1 is SQVTM and CDR2 is ANQGSEA in the germline V gene. CDR3 nucleotide sequence: TGCAGCGTTCCCCACCCCGGGGGTGAAAAACTGTTTTTT. Protein product: CSVPHPGGEKLFF.

This clone was recorded a few times. Other DNA sequences in the sample encode the same CDR3. This chain uses TRBV7-3 with TRBJ2-1, with D unclear. The V end lost 2 bases, the J end lost 9 bases, and 8 bases lay between the germline ends. The CDR3 consists of 12 residues. The V gene's germline CDR1 is SGHTA and CDR2 FQGTGA. Written as DNA, the CDR3 is TGTGCCAGCAGCTTAGGTGGCGGTGAGCAGTTCTTC. It codes for CASSLGGGEQFF.

This clone has a handful of counts. This rearrangement joins TRBV6-4 to TRBJ1-1; the match to TRBD1 covers 7 bases. Germline assignment: CDR1 MRHNA and CDR2 SNTAGT. The CDR3 length is 16 residues. Trimming at V came to 4 bases and at J to 6 bases, leaving 14 bases not matched to a gene. CDR3 coding DNA: TGTGCCAGCAGTGTTCCAAACAGGGGAATAGGCCCTGAAGCTTTCTTT. Amino acids: CASSVPNRGIGPEAFF.

A few counts support this clone. V is TRBV4-2 and J is TRBJ2-1; 9 bases fit TRBD1. V dropped 4 bases and J dropped 7; count of bases not matched to a gene: 11. Germline CDR1 is LGHNA and CDR2 is YNFKEQ. CDR3 length: 16 residues. The CDR3 region has the DNA TGTGCCAGCAGCCGGTCCCGGGACAGGGAAGGGAATGAGCAGTTCTTC. This sequence encodes CASSRSRDREGNEQFF.

This clone was picked up a small number of times. V gene TRBV30 combines with J gene TRBJ2-1; 11 positions agree with TRBD2. Germline values: CDR1 GTSNPN, CDR2 SVGIG (reference sequence). The CDR3 totals 18 residues. The V gene end was trimmed by 0 bases and the J gene end by 0 bases; junction bases not matched to a gene: 7. For the CDR3, the DNA is TGTGCCTGGAGTGTATTAGCGGGAGGGCCGCGCTCCTACAATGAGCAGTTCTTC. Protein: CAWSVLAGGPRSYNEQFF.

J is TRBJ2-3 and V is TRBV30; 7 bases are shared with TRBD1. Trimming took 0 bases from V and 5 from J; bases not matched to a gene: 20. The CDR3 contains 19 residues. Per the germline V gene, CDR1 is GTSNPN and CDR2 is SVGIG (reference sequence). CDR3 residues: CAWSVRPRNSGGGGDTQYF. CDR3 DNA: TGTGCCTGGAGTGTACGACCACGGAACTCAGGGGGTGGGGGAGATACGCAGTATTTT.